This T cell receptor (beta chain) was found in a study of blood T cell repertoires in COVID-19. The overall study: Sites in the United States, Italy and Spain provided acute and convalescent COVID-19 samples. The cDNA or gDNA used as material had been derived from T cells, B-cell-depleted T cells, or PBMCs.

Cohorts were assigned according to the clinical history that participants reported. Authors' methods: Amplified reference gene primers provided the basis for estimating nucleated cell counts. Assay: immunoSEQ multiplex PCR; the TCRdb copy retains only in-frame clones and omits some. V and J calls and clone size are those listed in that table; D and trimming were worked out from the DNA. Here the sample spans fewer than 350,000 clones, approximately 90% being singletons. The V gene end was trimmed by 2 bases and the J gene end by 2 bases; junction bases not matched to a gene: 5. Germline assignment: CDR1 LGHNA and CDR2 YNFKEQ. This CDR3 comprises 15 residues.

Material for sequencing was PBMCs or T cells enriched from blood (not recorded which). The chain combines TRBV4-2 with TRBJ2-7, with 8 nucleotides matching TRBD1. The TCR was taken from a woman aged 25-40 years with acute COVID-19. The DNA for the CDR3 is TGTGCCAGCAGCCAAAAACAGGGGGAGCCCTACGAGCAGTACTTC. It encodes CASSQKQGEPYEQYF.